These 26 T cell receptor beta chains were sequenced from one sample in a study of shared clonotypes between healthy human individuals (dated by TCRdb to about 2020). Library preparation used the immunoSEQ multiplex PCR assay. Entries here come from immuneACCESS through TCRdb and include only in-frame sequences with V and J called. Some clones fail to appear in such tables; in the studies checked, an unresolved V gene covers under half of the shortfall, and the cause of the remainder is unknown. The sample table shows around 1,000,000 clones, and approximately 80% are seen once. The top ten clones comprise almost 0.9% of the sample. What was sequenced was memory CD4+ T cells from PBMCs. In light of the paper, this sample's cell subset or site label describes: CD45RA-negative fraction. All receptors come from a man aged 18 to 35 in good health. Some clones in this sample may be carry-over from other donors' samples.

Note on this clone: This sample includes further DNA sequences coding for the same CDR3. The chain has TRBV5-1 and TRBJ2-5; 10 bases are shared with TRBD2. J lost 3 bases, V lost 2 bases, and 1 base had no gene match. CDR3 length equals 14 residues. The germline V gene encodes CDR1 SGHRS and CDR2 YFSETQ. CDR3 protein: CASSLAGGEETQYF. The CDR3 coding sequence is TGCGCCAGCAGCTTAGCGGGAGGGGAAGAGACCCAGTACTTC.

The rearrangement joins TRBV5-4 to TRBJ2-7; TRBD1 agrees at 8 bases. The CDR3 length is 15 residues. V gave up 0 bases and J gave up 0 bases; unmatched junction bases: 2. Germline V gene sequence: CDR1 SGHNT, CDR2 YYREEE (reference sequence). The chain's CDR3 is CASSLAGGLSYEQYF. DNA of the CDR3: TGTGCCAGCAGCTTGGCAGGGGGCCTCTCCTACGAGCAGTACTTC.

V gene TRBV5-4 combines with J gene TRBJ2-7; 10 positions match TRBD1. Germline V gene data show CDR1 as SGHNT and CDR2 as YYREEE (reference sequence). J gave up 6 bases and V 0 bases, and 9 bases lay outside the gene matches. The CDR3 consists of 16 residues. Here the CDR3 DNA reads TGTGCCAGCAGCTTGGGGTCCGGGACAGGGGTTTTCGAGCAGTACTTC. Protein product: CASSLGSGTGVFEQYF. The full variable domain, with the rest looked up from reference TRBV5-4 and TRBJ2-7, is ETGVTQSPTHLIKTRGQQVTLRCSSQSGHNTVSWYQQALGQGPQFIFQYYREEENGRGNFPPRFSGLQFPNYSSELNVNALELDDSALYLCASSLGSGTGVFEQYFGPGTRLTVT.

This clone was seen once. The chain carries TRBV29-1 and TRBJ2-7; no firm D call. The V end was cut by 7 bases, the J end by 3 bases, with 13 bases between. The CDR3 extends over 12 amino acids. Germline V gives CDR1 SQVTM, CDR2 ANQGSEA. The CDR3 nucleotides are TGCAGCGCTATAATTGGGGTCTACGAGCAGTACTTC. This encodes CSAIIGVYEQYF.

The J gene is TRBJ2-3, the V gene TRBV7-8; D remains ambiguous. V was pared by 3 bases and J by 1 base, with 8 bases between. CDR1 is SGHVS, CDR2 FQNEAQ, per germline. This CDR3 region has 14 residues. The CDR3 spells CASSFGSGTDTQYF. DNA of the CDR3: TGTGCCAGCAGCTTTGGGTCTGGCACAGATACGCAGTATTTT.

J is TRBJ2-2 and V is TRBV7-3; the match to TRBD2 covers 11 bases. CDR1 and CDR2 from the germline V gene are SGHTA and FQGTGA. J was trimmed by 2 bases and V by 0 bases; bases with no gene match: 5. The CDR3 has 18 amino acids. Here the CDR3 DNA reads TGTGCCAGCAGCTTAACTAATCGACTAGCGGGAAACACCGGGGAGCTGTTTTTT. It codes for CASSLTNRLAGNTGELFF.

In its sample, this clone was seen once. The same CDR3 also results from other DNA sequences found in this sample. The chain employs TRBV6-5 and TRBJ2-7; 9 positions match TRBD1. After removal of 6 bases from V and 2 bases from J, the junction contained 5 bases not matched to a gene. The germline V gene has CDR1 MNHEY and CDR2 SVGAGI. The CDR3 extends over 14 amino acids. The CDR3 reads CASRPGQGAYEQYF. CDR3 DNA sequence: TGTGCCAGCAGGCCGGGACAGGGCGCCTACGAGCAGTACTTC.

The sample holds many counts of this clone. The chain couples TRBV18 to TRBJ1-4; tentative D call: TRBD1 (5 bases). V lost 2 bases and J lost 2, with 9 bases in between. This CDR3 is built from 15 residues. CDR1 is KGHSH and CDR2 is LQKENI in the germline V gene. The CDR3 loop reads CASSPAGHTNEKLFF. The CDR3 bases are TGTGCCAGCTCACCAGCTGGACACACTAATGAAAAACTGTTTTTT.

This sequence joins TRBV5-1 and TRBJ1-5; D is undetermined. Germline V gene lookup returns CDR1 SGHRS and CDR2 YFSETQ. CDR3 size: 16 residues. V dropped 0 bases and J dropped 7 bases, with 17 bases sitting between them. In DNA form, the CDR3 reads TGCGCCAGCAGCTTGGGTATTCTGGATGGAGGACAGCCCCAGCATTTT. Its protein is CASSLGILDGGQPQHF.

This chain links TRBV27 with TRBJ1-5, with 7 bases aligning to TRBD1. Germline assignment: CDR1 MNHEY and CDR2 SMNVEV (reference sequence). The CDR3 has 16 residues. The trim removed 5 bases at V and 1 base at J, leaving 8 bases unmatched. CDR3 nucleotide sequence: TGTGCCAGCAGTCCAAGGACAGGCTCCAGCAATCAGCCCCAGCATTTT. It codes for CASSPRTGSSNQPQHF.

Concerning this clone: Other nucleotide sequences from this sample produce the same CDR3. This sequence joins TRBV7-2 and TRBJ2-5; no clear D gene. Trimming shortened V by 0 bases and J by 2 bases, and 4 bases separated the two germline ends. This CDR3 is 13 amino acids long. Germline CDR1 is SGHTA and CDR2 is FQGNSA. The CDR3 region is CASSLAVQETQYF. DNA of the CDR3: TGTGCCAGCAGCTTAGCAGTACAAGAGACCCAGTACTTC.

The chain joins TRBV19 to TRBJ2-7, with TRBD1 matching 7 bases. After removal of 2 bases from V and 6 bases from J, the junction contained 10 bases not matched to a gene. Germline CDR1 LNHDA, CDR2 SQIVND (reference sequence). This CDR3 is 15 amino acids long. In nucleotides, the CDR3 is TGTGCCAGTAGTATATATCACGACAGGGCAGGCGAGCAGTACTTC. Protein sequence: CASSIYHDRAGEQYF.

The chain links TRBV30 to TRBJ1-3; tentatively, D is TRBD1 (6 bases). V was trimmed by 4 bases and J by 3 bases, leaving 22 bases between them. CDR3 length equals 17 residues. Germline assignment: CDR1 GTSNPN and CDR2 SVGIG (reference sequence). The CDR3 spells CAWKKSRDTVVGNTIYF. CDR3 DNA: TGTGCCTGGAAAAAATCAAGGGACACTGTTGTTGGAAACACCATATATTTT.

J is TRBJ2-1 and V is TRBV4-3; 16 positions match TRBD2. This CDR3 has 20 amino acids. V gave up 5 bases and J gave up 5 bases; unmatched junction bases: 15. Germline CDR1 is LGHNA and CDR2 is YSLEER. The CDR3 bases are TGCGCCAGCAGCTCCACAATCCCGGGACTAGCGGGAGGGCCAGACAATGAGCAGTTCTTC. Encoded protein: CASSSTIPGLAGGPDNEQFF.

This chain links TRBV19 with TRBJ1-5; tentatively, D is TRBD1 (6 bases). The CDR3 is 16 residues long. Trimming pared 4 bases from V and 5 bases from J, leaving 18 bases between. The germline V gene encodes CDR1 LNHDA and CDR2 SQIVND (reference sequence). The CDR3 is CASSTKQGTGYQPQHF. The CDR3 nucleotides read TGTGCCAGTAGTACTAAACAGGGTACGGGCTATCAGCCCCAGCATTTT.

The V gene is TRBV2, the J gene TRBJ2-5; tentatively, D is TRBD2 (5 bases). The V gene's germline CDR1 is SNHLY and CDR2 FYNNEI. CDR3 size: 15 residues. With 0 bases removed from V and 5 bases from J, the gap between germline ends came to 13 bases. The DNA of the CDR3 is TGTGCCAGCAGTGAAGCGGCAGCGCCGGGGGAGACCCAGTACTTC. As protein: CASSEAAAPGETQYF.

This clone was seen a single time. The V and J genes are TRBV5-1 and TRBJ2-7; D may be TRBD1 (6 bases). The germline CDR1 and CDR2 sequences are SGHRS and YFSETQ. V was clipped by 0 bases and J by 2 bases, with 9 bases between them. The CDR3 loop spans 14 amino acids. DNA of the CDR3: TGCGCCAGCAGCTTGGGCACAGGGCCCTACGAGCAGTACTTC. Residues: CASSLGTGPYEQYF.

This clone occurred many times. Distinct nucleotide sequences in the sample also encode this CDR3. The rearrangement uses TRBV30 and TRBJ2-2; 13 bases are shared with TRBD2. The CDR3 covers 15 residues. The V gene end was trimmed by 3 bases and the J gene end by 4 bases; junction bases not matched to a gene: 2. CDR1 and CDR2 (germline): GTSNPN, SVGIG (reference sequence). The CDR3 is CAWRRLAGGTGELFF. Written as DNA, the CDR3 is TGTGCCTGGAGGAGACTAGCGGGAGGCACCGGGGAGCTGTTTTTT.

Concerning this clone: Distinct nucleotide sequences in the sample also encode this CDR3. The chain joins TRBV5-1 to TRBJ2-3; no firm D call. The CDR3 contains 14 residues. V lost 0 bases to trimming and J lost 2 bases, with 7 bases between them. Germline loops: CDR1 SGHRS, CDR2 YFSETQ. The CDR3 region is CASSLGGNTDTQYF. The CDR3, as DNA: TGCGCCAGCAGCTTGGGTGGTAACACAGATACGCAGTATTTT.

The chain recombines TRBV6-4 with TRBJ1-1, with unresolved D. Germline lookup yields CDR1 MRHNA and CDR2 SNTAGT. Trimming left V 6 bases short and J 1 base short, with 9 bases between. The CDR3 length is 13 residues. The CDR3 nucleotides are TGTGCCAGCAGGGATCAGTGGAACACTGAAGCTTTCTTT. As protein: CASRDQWNTEAFF.

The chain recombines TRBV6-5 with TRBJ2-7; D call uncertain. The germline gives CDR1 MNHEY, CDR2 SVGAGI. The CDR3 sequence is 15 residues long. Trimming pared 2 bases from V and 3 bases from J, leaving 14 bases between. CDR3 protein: CASSYRSGSIYEQYF. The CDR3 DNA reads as TGTGCCAGCAGTTACCGCTCAGGATCGATCTACGAGCAGTACTTC.

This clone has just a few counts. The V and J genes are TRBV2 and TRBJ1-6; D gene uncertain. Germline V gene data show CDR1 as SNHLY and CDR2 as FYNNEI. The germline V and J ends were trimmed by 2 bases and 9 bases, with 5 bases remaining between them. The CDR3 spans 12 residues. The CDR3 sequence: CASSEYGSPLHF. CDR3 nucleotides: TGTGCCAGCAGTGAATATGGTTCACCCCTCCACTTT. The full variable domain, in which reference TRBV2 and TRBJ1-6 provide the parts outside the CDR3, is EPEVTQTPSHQVTQMGQEVILRCVPISNHLYFYWYRQILGQKVEFLVSFYNNEISEKSEIFDDQFSVERPDGSNFTLKIRSTKLEDSAMYFCASSEYGSPLHFGNGTRLTVT.

The CDR3 coding sequence is TGTGCCAGCAGTTATGACAGGTGGGGCGAGCAGTACTTC. It yields the protein CASSYDRWGEQYF. The gene calls are TRBV2 and TRBJ2-7; tentatively, D is TRBD1 (6 bases). This CDR3 spans 13 amino acids. Trimming pared 5 bases from V and 6 bases from J, leaving 14 bases between. The germline V gene encodes CDR1 SNHLY and CDR2 FYNNEI.

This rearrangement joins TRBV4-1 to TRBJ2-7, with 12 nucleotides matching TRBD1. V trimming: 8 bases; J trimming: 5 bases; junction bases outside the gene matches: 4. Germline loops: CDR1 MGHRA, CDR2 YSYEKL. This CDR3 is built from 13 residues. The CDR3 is CASGGQGADEQYF. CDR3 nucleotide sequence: TGCGCCAGCGGGGGACAGGGGGCTGACGAGCAGTACTTC.

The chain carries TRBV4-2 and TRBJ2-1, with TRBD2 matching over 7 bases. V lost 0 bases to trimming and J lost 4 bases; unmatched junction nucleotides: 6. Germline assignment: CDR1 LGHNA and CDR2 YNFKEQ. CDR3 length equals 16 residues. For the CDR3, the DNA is TGTGCCAGCAGCCAAGAACCACTAGCGAGATACAATGAGCAGTTCTTC. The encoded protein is CASSQEPLARYNEQFF.

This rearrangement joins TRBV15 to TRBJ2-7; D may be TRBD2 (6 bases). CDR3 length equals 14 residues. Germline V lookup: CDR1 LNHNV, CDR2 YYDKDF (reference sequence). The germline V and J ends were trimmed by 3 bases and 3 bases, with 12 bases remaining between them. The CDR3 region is CATSSGDLNYEQYF. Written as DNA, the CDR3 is TGTGCCACCAGCAGTGGGGACTTAAACTACGAGCAGTACTTC.